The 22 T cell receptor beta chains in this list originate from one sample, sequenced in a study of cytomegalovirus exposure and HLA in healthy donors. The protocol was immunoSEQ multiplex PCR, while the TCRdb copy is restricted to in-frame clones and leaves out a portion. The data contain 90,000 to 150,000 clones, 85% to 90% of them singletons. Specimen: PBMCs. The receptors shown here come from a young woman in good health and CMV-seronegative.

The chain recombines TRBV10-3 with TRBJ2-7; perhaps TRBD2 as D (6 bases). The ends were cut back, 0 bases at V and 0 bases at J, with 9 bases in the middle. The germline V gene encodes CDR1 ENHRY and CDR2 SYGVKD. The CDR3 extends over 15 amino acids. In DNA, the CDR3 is TGTGCCATCAGTGAGTCACGGGGGAACTCCTACGAGCAGTACTTC. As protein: CAISESRGNSYEQYF.

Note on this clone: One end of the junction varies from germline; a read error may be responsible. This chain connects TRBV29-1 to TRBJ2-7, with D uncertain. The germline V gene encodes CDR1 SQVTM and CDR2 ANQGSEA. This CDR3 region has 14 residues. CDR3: CSVKEYGLPYEQYF. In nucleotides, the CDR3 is TGCAGCGTTAAAGAGTACGGTTTGCCGTACGAGCAGTACTTC.

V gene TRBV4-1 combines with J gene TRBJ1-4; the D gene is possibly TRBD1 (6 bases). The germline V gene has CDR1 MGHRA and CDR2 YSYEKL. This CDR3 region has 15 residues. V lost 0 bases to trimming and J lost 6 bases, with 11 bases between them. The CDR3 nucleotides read TGCGCCAGCAGCCAAGAAATGGGGGCATATGAAAAACTGTTTTTT. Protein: CASSQEMGAYEKLFF.

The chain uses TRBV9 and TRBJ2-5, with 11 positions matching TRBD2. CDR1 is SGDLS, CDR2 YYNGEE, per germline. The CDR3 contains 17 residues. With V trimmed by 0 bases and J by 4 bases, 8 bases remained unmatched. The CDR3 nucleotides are TGTGCCAGCAGCGTAGGTGCCCTAGCGGGGGGTGCAGAGACCCAGTACTTC. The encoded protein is CASSVGALAGGAETQYF.

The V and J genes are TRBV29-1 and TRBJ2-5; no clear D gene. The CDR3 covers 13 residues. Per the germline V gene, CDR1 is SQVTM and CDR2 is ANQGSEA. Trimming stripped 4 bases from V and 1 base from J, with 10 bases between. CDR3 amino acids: CSVVILSQETQYF. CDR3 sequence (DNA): TGCAGCGTTGTAATCCTCTCCCAAGAGACCCAGTACTTC. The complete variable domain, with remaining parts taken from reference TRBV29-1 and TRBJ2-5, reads SAVISQKPSRDICQRGTSLTIQCQVDSQVTMMFWYRQQPGQSLTLIATANQGSEATYESGFVIDKFPISRPNLTFSTLTVSNMSPEDSSIYLCSVVILSQETQYFGPGTRLLVL.

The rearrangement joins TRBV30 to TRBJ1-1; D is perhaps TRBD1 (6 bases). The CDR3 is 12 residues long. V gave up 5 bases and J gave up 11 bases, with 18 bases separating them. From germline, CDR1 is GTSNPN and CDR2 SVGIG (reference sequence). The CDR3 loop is CAWGRGTGGAFF. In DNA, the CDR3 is TGTGCCTGGGGCAGGGGTACGGGAGGGGCTTTCTTT.

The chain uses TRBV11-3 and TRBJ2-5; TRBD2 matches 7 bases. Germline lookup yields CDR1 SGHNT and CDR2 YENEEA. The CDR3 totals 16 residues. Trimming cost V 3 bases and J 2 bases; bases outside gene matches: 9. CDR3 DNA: TGTGCCAGCAGCTTCGGGGGGAAGGGGTCACAAGAGACCCAGTACTTC. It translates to CASSFGGKGSQETQYF.

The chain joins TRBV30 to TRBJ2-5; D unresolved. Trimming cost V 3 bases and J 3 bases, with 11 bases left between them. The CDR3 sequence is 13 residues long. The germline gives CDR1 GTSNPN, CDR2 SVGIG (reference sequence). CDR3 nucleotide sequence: TGTGCCTGGAGCCAGCTAGTCAAAGAGACCCAGTACTTC. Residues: CAWSQLVKETQYF. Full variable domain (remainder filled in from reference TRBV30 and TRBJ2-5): SQTIHQWPATLVQPVGSPLSLECTVEGTSNPNLYWYRQAAGRGLQLLFYSVGIGQISSEVPQNLSASRPQDRQFILSSKKLLLSDSGFYLCAWSQLVKETQYFGPGTRLLVL.

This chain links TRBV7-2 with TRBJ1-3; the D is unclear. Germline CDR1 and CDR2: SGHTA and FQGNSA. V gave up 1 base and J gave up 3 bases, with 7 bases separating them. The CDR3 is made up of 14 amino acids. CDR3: CASSLGVGGNTIYF. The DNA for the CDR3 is TGTGCCAGCAGCTTAGGAGTTGGTGGAAACACCATATATTTT.

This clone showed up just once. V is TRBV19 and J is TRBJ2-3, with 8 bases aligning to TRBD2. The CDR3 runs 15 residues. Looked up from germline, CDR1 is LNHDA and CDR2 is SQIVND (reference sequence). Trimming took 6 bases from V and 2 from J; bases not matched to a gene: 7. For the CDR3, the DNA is TGTGCCAGTAGAAGTAGCGGGGCAGACACAGATACGCAGTATTTT. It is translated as CASRSSGADTDTQYF.

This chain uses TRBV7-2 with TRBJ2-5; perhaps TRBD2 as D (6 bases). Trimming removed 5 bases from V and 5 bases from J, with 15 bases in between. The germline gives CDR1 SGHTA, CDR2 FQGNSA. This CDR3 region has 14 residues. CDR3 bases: TGTGCCAGCAGCCCCTTTGGGGGGAGGGAGACCCAGTACTTC. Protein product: CASSPFGGRETQYF.

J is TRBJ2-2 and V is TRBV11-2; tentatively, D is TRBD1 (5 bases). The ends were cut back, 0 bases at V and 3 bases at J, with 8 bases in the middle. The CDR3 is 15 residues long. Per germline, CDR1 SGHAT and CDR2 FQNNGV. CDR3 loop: CASSLEQVYTGELFF. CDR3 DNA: TGTGCCAGCAGCTTAGAACAGGTTTACACCGGGGAGCTGTTTTTT.

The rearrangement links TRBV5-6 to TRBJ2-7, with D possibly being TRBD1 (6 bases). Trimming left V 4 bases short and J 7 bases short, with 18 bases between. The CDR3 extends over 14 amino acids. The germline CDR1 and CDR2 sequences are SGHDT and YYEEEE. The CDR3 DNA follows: TGTGCCAGCAGCCGGGTAGGGGGTTCAGGGGAGCAGTACTTC. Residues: CASSRVGGSGEQYF.

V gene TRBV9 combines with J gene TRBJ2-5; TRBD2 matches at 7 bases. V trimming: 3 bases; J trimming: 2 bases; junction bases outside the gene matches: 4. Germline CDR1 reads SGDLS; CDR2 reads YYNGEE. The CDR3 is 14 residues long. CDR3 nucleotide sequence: TGTGCCAGCAGCGCGGCTAGCGGTCAAGAGACCCAGTACTTC. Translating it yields CASSAASGQETQYF.

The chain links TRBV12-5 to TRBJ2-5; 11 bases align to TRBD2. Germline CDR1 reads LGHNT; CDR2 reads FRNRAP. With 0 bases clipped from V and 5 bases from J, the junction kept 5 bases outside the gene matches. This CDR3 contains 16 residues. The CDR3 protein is CASGLVLAGAWETQYF. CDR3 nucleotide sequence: TGTGCTAGTGGTTTGGTACTAGCGGGGGCGTGGGAGACCCAGTACTTC. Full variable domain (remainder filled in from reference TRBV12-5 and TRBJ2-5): DARVTQTPRHKVTEMGQEVTMRCQPILGHNTVFWYRQTMMQGLELLAYFRNRAPLDDSGMPKDRFSAEMPDATLATLKIQPSEPRDSAVYFCASGLVLAGAWETQYFGPGTRLLVL.

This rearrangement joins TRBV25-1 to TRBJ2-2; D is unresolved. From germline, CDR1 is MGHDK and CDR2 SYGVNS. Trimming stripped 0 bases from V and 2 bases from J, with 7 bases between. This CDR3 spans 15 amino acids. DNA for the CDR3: TGTGCCAGCAGTGAATATTCAGGAAACACCGGGGAGCTGTTTTTT. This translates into CASSEYSGNTGELFF.

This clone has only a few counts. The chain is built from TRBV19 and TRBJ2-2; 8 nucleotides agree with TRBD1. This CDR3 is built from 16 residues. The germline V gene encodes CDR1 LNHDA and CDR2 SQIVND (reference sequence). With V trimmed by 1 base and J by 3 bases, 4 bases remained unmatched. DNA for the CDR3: TGTGCCAGTAGTATAGGAGGGGACAGGCACACCGGGGAGCTGTTTTTT. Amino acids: CASSIGGDRHTGELFF.

CDR3: CASSRAGIDTQYF. The CDR3 DNA reads as TGTGCCAGCAGCCGAGCAGGAATCGATACGCAGTATTTT. The J gene is TRBJ2-3, the V gene TRBV11-3; D remains ambiguous. Trimming shortened V by 5 bases and J by 6 bases, and 12 bases separated the two germline ends. Germline CDR1 is SGHNT and CDR2 is YENEEA. The CDR3 covers 13 residues.

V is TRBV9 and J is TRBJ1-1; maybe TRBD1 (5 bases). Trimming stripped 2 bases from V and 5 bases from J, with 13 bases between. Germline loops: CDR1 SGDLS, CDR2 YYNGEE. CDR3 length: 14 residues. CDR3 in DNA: TGTGCCAGCAGCGTCGCGAGTCGGGGGACTGAAGCTTTCTTT. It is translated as CASSVASRGTEAFF. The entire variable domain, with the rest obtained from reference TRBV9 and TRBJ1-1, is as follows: DSGVTQTPKHLITATGQRVTLRCSPRSGDLSVYWYQQSLDQGLQFLIQYYNGEERAKGNILERFSAQQFPDLHSELNLSSLELGDSALYFCASSVASRGTEAFFGQGTRLTVV.

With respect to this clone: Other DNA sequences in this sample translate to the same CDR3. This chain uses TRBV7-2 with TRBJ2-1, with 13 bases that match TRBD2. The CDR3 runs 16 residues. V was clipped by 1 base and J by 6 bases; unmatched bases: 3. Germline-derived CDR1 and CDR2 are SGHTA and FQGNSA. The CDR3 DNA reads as TGTGCCAGCAGCTTAGGACTAGCGGGGGGAGGCAATGAGCAGTTCTTC. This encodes CASSLGLAGGGNEQFF.

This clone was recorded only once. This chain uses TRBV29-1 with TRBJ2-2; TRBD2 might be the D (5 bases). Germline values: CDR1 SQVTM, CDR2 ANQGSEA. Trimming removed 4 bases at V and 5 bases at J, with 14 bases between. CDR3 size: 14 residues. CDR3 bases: TGCAGCGTTGCCAGCCTCACTAGGACCGGGGAGCTGTTTTTT. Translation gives CSVASLTRTGELFF.

The CDR3 loop reads CASSPRTGEDEKLFF. As DNA, the CDR3 is TGCGCCAGCAGCCCACGGACAGGGGAAGATGAAAAACTGTTTTTT. The chain employs TRBV4-3 and TRBJ1-4, with 9 bases lining up with TRBD1. The CDR3 has 15 amino acids. Germline-derived CDR1 and CDR2 are LGHNA and YSLEER. V lost 4 bases, J lost 6 bases, and 6 bases stayed unmatched.